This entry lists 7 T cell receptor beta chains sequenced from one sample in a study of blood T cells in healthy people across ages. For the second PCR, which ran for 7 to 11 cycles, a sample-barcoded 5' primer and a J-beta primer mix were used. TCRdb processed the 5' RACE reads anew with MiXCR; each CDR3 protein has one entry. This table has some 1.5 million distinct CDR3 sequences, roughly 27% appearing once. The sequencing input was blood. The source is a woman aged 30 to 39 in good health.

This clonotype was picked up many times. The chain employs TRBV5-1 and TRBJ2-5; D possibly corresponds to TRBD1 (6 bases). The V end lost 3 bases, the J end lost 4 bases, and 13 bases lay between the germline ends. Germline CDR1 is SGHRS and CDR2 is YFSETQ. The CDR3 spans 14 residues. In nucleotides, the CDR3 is TGCGCCAGCAGCTGGGGACACTCAGGAGAGACCCAGTACTTC. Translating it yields CASSWGHSGETQYF.

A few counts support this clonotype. CDR3 nucleotides: TGCAGTGCTAGAGATGCCGGGACAGGGACAAATGAGCAGTACTTC. This sequence encodes CSARDAGTGTNEQYF. This sequence joins TRBV20-1 and TRBJ2-4; TRBD1 agrees at 9 bases. CDR3 size: 15 residues. J was trimmed by 13 bases and V by 0 bases; bases with no gene match: 13. Germline V CDR1 and CDR2: DFQATT, SNEGSKA (reference sequence).

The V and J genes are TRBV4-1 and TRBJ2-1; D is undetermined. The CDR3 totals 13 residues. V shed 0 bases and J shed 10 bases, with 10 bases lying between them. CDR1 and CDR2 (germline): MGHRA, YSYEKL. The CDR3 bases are TGCGCCAGCAGCCAAGAGAGGTTTTACGAGCAGTTCTTC. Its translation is CASSQERFYEQFF.

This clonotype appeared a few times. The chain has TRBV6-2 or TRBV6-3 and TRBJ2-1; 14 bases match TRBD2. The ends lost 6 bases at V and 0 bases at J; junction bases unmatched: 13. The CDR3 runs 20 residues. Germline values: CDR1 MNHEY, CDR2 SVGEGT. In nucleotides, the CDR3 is TGTGCCAGCAGCTCCTTTCGGACTAGCGGGGGGAAGAGCTCCTACAATGAGCAGTTCTTC. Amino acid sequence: CASSSFRTSGGKSSYNEQFF.

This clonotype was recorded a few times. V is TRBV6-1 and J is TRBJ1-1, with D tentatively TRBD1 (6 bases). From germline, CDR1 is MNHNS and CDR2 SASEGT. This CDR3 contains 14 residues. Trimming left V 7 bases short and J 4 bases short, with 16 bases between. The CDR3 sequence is CASILTGLSTEAFF. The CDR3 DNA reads TGTGCCAGCATACTTACAGGGCTTTCCACTGAAGCTTTCTTT.

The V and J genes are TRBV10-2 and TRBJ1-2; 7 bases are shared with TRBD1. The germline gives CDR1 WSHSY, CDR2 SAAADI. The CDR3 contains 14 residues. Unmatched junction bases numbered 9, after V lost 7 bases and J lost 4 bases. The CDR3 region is CASTNEGALYGYTF. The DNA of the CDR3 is TGCGCCAGCACCAACGAGGGGGCCCTCTATGGCTACACCTTC.

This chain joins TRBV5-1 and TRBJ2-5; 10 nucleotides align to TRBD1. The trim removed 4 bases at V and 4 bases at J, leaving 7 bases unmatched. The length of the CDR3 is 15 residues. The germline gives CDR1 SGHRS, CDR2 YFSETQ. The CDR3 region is CASSPGRTGGETQYF. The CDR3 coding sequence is TGCGCCAGCAGCCCCGGTAGGACAGGGGGAGAGACCCAGTACTTC. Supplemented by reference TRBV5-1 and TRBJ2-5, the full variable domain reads KAGVTQTPRYLIKTRGQQVTLSCSPISGHRSVSWYQQTPGQGLQFLFEYFSETQRNKGNFPGRFSGRQFSNSRSEMNVSTLELGDSALYLCASSPGRTGGETQYFGPGTRLLVL.